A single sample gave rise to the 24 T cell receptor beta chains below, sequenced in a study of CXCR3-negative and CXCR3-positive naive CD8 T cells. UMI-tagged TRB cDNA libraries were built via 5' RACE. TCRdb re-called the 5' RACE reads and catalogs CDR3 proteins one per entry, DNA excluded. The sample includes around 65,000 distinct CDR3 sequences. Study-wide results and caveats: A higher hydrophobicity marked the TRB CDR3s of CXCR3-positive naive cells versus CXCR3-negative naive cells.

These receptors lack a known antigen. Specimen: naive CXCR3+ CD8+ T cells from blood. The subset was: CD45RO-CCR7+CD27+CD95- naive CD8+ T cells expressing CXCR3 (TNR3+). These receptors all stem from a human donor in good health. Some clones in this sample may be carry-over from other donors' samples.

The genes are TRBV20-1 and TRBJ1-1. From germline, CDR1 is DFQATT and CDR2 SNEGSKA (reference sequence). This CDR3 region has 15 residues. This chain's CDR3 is CSARGEQLMNTEAFF.

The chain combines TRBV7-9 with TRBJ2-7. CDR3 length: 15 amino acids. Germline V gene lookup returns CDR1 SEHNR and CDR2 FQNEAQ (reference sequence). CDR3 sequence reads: CASSPQWPNPYEQYF.

The CDR3 protein is CASSSLQGPVNNEEFF. The chain has TRBV7-2 and TRBJ2-1; TCRdb returns TRBD1, unconfirmable since there is no DNA. Germline CDR1 and CDR2: SGHTA and FQGNSA. The CDR3 covers 16 residues.

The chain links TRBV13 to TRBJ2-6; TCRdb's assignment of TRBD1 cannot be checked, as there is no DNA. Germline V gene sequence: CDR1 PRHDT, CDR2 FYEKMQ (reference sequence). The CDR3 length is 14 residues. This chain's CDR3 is CASNYRMGANVLTF.

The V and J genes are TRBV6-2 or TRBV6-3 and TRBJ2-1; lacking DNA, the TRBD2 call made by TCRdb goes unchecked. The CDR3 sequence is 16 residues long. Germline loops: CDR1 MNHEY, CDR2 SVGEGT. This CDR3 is CASSLARTSGYNEQFF.

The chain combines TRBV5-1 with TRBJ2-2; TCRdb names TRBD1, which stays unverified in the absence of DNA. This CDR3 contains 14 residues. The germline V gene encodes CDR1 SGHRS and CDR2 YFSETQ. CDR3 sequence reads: CASSSNRDSGELFF.

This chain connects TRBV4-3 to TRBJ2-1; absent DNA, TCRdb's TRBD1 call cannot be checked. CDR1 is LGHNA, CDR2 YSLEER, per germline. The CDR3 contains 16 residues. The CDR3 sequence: CASSQAVAGAYNEQFF.

CDR3 amino acids: CASSPLGTSNTGELFF. The gene calls are TRBV7-9 and TRBJ2-2; TCRdb's D call of TRBD2 is untestable without DNA. The CDR3 is made up of 16 amino acids. Germline CDR1 and CDR2: SEHNR and FQNEAQ (reference sequence). Full variable domain (remainder filled in from reference TRBV7-9 and TRBJ2-2): DTGVSQNPRHKITKRGQNVTFRCDPISEHNRLYWYRQTLGQGPEFLTYFQNEAQLEKSRLLSDRFSAERPKGSFSTLEIQRTEQGDSAMYLCASSPLGTSNTGELFFGEGSRLTVL.

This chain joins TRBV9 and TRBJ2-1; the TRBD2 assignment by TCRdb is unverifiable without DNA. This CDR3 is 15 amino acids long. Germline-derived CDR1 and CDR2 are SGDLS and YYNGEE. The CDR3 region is CASSAGLASYNEQFF. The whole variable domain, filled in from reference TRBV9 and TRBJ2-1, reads DSGVTQTPKHLITATGQRVTLRCSPRSGDLSVYWYQQSLDQGLQFLIQYYNGEERAKGNILERFSAQQFPDLHSELNLSSLELGDSALYFCASSAGLASYNEQFFGPGTRLTVL.

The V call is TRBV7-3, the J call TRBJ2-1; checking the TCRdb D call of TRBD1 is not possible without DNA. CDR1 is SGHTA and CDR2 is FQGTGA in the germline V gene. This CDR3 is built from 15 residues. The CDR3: CASSSRDRLYNEQFF.

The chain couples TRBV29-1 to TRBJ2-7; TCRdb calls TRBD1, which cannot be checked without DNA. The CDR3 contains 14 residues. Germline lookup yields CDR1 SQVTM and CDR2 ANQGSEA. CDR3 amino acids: CSFKGGHGAREQYF.

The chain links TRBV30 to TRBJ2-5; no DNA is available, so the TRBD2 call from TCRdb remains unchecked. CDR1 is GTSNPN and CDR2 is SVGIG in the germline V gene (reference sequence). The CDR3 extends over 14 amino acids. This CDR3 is CAWAMEGGQETQYF.

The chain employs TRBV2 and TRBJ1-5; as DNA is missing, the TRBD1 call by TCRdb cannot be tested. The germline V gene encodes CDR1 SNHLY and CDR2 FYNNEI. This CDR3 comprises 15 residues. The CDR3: CASRVDGTGVQPQHF.

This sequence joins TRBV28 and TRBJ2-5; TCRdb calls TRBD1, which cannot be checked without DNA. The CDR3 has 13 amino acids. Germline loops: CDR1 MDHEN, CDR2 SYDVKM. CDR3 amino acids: CASSLVGAETQYF. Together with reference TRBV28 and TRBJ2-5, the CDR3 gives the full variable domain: DVKVTQSSRYLVKRTGEKVFLECVQDMDHENMFWYRQDPGLGLRLIYFSYDVKMKEKGDIPEGYSVSREKKERFSLILESASTNQTSMYLCASSLVGAETQYFGPGTRLLVL.

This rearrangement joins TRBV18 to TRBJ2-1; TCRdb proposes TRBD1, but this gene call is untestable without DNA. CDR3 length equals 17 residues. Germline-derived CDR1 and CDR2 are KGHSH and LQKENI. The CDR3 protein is CASSPLVSRASYNEQFF.

CDR3 sequence: CASSGHGQGGEQYF. V gene TRBV7-9 combines with J gene TRBJ2-7; absent DNA, TCRdb's TRBD1 call cannot be checked. The germline CDR1 and CDR2 sequences are SEHNR and FQNEAQ (reference sequence). The CDR3 runs to 14 residues.

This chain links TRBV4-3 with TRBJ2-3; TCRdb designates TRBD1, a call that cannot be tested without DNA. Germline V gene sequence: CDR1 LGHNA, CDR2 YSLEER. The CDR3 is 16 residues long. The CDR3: CASSQDPAGSTDTQYF.

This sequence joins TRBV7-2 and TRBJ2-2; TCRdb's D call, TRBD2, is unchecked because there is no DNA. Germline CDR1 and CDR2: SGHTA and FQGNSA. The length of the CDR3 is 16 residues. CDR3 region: CASSLLLAGGTGELFF. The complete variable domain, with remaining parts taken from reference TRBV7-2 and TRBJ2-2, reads GAGVSQSPSNKVTEKGKDVELRCDPISGHTALYWYRQSLGQGLEFLIYFQGNSAPDKSGLPSDRFSAERTGGSVSTLTIQRTQQEDSAVYLCASSLLLAGGTGELFFGEGSRLTVL.

The CDR3 loop is CSVSGRDSTDTQYF. V usage is TRBV29-1 and J usage is TRBJ2-3; the D call from TCRdb, TRBD1, cannot be confirmed without DNA. The CDR3 loop spans 14 amino acids. CDR1 SQVTM and CDR2 ANQGSEA come from the germline V gene.

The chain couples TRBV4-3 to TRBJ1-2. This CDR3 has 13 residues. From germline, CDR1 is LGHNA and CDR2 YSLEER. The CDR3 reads CASSHGNLPGYTF.

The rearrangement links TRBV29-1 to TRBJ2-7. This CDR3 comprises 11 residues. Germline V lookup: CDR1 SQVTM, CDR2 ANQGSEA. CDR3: CSVVSQYEQYF.

The CDR3 is CASSLVSPAGANVLTF. This chain uses TRBV13 with TRBJ2-6; the D call from TCRdb, TRBD1, cannot be confirmed without DNA. CDR1 is PRHDT, CDR2 FYEKMQ, per germline (reference sequence). The CDR3 is 16 residues long. Full variable domain (outside the CDR3, taken from reference TRBV13 and TRBJ2-6): AAGVIQSPRHLIKEKRETATLKCYPIPRHDTVYWYQQGPGQDPQFLISFYEKMQSDKGSIPDRFSAQQFSDYHSELNMSSLELGDSALYFCASSLVSPAGANVLTFGAGSRLTVL.

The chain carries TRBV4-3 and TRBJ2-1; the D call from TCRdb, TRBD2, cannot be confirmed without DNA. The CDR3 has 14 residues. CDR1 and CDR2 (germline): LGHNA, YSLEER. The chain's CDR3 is CASSQRGLAIEQFF.

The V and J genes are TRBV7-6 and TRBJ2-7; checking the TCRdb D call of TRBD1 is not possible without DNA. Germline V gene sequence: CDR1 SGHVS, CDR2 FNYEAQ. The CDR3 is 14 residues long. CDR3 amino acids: CASSLGGAWYEQYF.